The 16 T cell receptor beta chains reported below all come from one sample, sequenced in a study of identical twins. TCRdb analysed the 5' RACE reads with MiXCR anew, one entry per CDR3 protein. The profile shows 690,000 or so distinct CDR3 sequences, around 8.6% of them singletons. Separately, the same data were catalogued under a study of yellow fever vaccine responses in identical twins.

Sequencing was carried out using PBMCs. These receptors were obtained from a woman in her late teens or twenties in good health.

This clonotype was picked up a small number of times. The rearrangement joins TRBV3-1 to TRBJ2-7, with TRBD2 matching 10 bases. This CDR3 is built from 17 residues. Trimming removed 0 bases from V and 3 bases from J; junction bases left unmatched: 8. Germline V CDR1 and CDR2: LGHDT, YNNKEL (reference sequence). The CDR3 loop reads CASSQETSGERLYEQYF. CDR3 DNA: TGTGCCAGCAGCCAAGAAACTAGCGGGGAGAGGCTCTACGAGCAGTACTTC.

In this sample, this clonotype turned up a few times. The J gene is TRBJ2-7, the V gene TRBV24-1, with 11 bases that match TRBD2. Per germline, CDR1 KGHDR and CDR2 SFDVKD. The V and J ends lost 5 bases and 0 bases, in that order; junction bases with no gene match: 8. There are 17 residues in the CDR3. CDR3 region: CATSGTTSGEASYEQYF. DNA of the CDR3: TGTGCCACCAGTGGAACGACTAGCGGGGAGGCCTCCTACGAGCAGTACTTC.

This clonotype was detected only a few times. The genes are TRBV29-1 and TRBJ1-5; D not resolved. CDR1 is SQVTM and CDR2 is ANQGSEA in the germline V gene. The CDR3 is 13 amino acids. V lost 4 bases, J lost 3 bases, and 10 bases lay in between. DNA for the CDR3: TGCAGCGTTGCCTCGGCGGTCAATCAGCCCCAGCATTTT. It translates to CSVASAVNQPQHF. Full variable domain (rest looked up from reference TRBV29-1 and TRBJ1-5): SAVISQKPSRDICQRGTSLTIQCQVDSQVTMMFWYRQQPGQSLTLIATANQGSEATYESGFVIDKFPISRPNLTFSTLTVSNMSPEDSSIYLCSVASAVNQPQHFGDGTRLSIL.

The CDR3 loop is CASSPPWGGEQYF. The DNA of the CDR3 is TGTGCCAGCTCACCACCGTGGGGGGGCGAGCAGTACTTC. The chain carries TRBV18 and TRBJ2-7; 7 nucleotides line up with TRBD2. This CDR3 is built from 13 residues. CDR1 is KGHSH, CDR2 LQKENI, per germline. With V trimmed by 0 bases and J by 6 bases, 2 bases remained unmatched.

In its sample, this clonotype was seen many times. CDR3 nucleotides: TGCAGCGTTGTAGAGAACTACAATGAGCAGTTCTTC. Residues: CSVVENYNEQFF. This chain joins TRBV29-1 and TRBJ2-1; no clear D. The CDR3 length is 12 residues. V lost 4 bases, J lost 3 bases, and 7 bases lay in between. From germline, CDR1 is SQVTM and CDR2 ANQGSEA.

This chain connects TRBV2 to TRBJ2-1, with D possibly TRBD2 on 6 matching bases. V lost 6 bases, J lost 6 bases, and 21 bases lay in between. Germline V gene sequence: CDR1 SNHLY, CDR2 FYNNEI. This CDR3 region has 16 residues. The CDR3 reads CASRDRPPVGGNEQFF. The CDR3 nucleotides are TGTGCCAGCAGAGACAGACCTCCGGTCGGGGGCAATGAGCAGTTCTTC.

The table lists this clonotype with a few counts. The CDR3 spells CASRNMKLGGHGQFF. The CDR3 DNA reads as TGTGCCAGTCGAAACATGAAACTGGGGGGCCATGGACAGTTCTTC. The chain joins TRBV7-2 to TRBJ2-1; D may correspond to TRBD1 or TRBD2 (6 bases each). Trimming removed 9 bases at V and 13 bases at J, with 28 bases between. The germline gives CDR1 SGHTA, CDR2 FQGNSA. The CDR3 is 15 amino acids. The full variable domain, completed using reference TRBV7-2 and TRBJ2-1, is GAGVSQSPSNKVTEKGKDVELRCDPISGHTALYWYRQSLGQGLEFLIYFQGNSAPDKSGLPSDRFSAERTGGSVSTLTIQRTQQEDSAVYLCASRNMKLGGHGQFFGPGTRLTVL.

V is TRBV12-3 or TRBV12-4 and J is TRBJ2-3; D is unclear. The CDR3 contains 14 residues. Trimming removed 3 bases at V and 6 bases at J, with 13 bases between. CDR3 bases: TGTGCCAGCAGTTTGGGCCTACCAGCGGATACGCAGTATTTT. Translated, it gives CASSLGLPADTQYF.

J is TRBJ2-7 and V is TRBV28, with D tentatively TRBD1 (5 bases). V lost 5 bases and J lost 6, with 17 bases in between. CDR1 is MDHEN and CDR2 is SYDVKM in the germline V gene. The CDR3 has 14 amino acids. This chain's CDR3 is CASSPQNNQGEQYF. The CDR3 DNA follows: TGTGCCAGCAGTCCACAGAACAACCAGGGCGAGCAGTACTTC.

This chain connects TRBV12-3 or TRBV12-4 to TRBJ2-7; weak D call: TRBD2 (5 bases). Trimming stripped 4 bases from V and 1 base from J, with 14 bases between. The CDR3 loop spans 15 amino acids. CDR3 DNA: TGTGCCAGCAGTTCTGAGGCGGGTTATTCCTACGAGCAGTACTTC. Residues: CASSSEAGYSYEQYF.

The V call is TRBV14, the J call TRBJ2-5; D is unresolved. CDR3 length equals 14 residues. Germline CDR1 and CDR2: SGHDN and FVKESK. V lost 3 bases, J lost 4 bases, and 12 bases lay in between. The CDR3 coding sequence is TGTGCCAGCAGCCATACAGATATAACAGAGACCCAGTACTTC. It yields the protein CASSHTDITETQYF.

This chain links TRBV3-1 with TRBJ2-3; D is unclear. The CDR3 runs 16 residues. Germline V lookup: CDR1 LGHDT, CDR2 YNNKEL (reference sequence). The germline V and J ends were trimmed by 2 bases and 1 base, with 13 bases remaining between them. CDR3 loop: CASSQLPAGGTDTQYF. CDR3 bases: TGTGCCAGCAGCCAACTGCCGGCAGGCGGCACAGATACGCAGTATTTT.

As regards this clonotype: It may be a read error: a sequence one base away is much more abundant. This rearrangement joins TRBV7-9 to TRBJ1-1; TRBD1 aligns across 8 bases. Germline lookup yields CDR1 SEHNR and CDR2 FQNEAQ (reference sequence). The CDR3 is 13 residues long. The CDR3 sequence: CDGNRGGNTEAFF. The CDR3, as DNA: TGTGACGGAAACAGGGGGGGAAACACTGAAGCTTTCTTT.

This clonotype has ten or more counts. V usage is TRBV20-1 and J usage is TRBJ2-1, with D possibly being TRBD1 (6 bases). Per germline, CDR1 DFQATT and CDR2 SNEGSKA (reference sequence). The germline V and J ends were trimmed by 1 base and 0 bases, with 10 bases remaining between them. The CDR3 sequence is 15 residues long. CDR3 region: CSARGLDSSYNEQFF. CDR3 in DNA: TGCAGTGCTAGAGGACTGGACAGCTCCTACAATGAGCAGTTCTTC.

The chain employs TRBV6-5 and TRBJ2-1; no reliable D call. This CDR3 contains 12 residues. V lost 6 bases, J lost 8 bases, and 11 bases lay in between. Germline-derived CDR1 and CDR2 are MNHEY and SVGAGI. The chain's CDR3 is CASRKYLYEQFF. DNA of the CDR3: TGTGCCAGCAGAAAATACCTCTATGAGCAGTTCTTC.

This clonotype was detected ten times or more. This sequence joins TRBV29-1 and TRBJ2-7, with 11 positions matching TRBD2. Germline trimming cut 4 bases from V and 1 base from J; bases unmatched to any gene: 6. From germline, CDR1 is SQVTM and CDR2 ANQGSEA. The CDR3 loop spans 15 amino acids. In nucleotides, the CDR3 is TGCAGCGTTGCTGGTTTAGCGGGAGGGTCCTACGAGCAGTACTTC. Its translation: CSVAGLAGGSYEQYF.